The rows below give T cell receptor beta chains drawn from one sample of a study of long-term antiretroviral therapy in people with HIV. Profiled with immunoSEQ multiplex PCR; TCRdb holds only in-frame clones, not every one. The sample has about 16,000 clones, 85% seen once. The starting material was unsorted PBMCs, obtained 0.5 years after starting antiretroviral therapy. These receptors all stem from a woman in her thirties or forties with HIV. Both conserved end residues are part of each CDR3. The D gene is left open where the match is weak. Only some rows state a clone size, as once, few, many or a class for expanded clones.

DNA: TGTGCCAGCAGCCCCTCTAGTTCCCCTTTGTACGAGCAGTACTTC
CDR3: CASSPSSSPLYEQYF
D: NA
V: TRBV7-9
size: NA
J: TRBJ2-7

DNA: TGTGCCAGCTCCCTCACTAGCGGGAACATTCAGTACTTC
CDR3: CASSLTSGNIQYF
D: TRBD2
V: TRBV18
size: NA
J: TRBJ2-4

DNA: TGTGCCAGCAGTCCAAGTATCGACGAGCAGTACTTC
CDR3: CASSPSIDEQYF
D: NA
V: TRBV6-5
size: NA
J: TRBJ2-7

DNA: TGTGCCAGCAGCTCCCCAGGCAGTGGGGAGCTGTTTTTT
CDR3: CASSSPGSGELFF
D: NA
V: TRBV7-9
size: NA
J: TRBJ2-2

DNA: TGTGCCAGCAGCCAAGTTAAGAACGAGCAGTACTTC
CDR3: CASSQVKNEQYF
D: NA
V: TRBV14
size: NA
J: TRBJ2-7

DNA: TGTGCCAGTGCTTGGGAGGGGGGCCCAGGCAATGAAAAACTGTTTTTT
CDR3: CASAWEGGPGNEKLFF
D: NA
V: TRBV19
size: few
J: TRBJ1-4

DNA: TGTGCCAGCAAATTAGGGGTCGGGGCCAACGTCCTGACTTTC
CDR3: CASKLGVGANVLTF
D: NA
V: TRBV6-6
size: NA
J: TRBJ2-6

DNA: TGTGCCAGCAGTTTACAAGGGGGCGGCTACACCTTC
CDR3: CASSLQGGGYTF
D: TRBD1
V: TRBV6-5
size: NA
J: TRBJ1-2

DNA: TGTGCCAGCAGCCCCAGGTTGTCTGGGGATACAAATGAGCAGTTCTTC
CDR3: CASSPRLSGDTNEQFF
D: NA
V: TRBV4-2
size: NA
J: TRBJ2-1

DNA: TGTGCCAGCATCTGGAGGGCTAGCACAGATACGCAGTATTTT
CDR3: CASIWRASTDTQYF
D: NA
V: TRBV7-2
size: NA
J: TRBJ2-3

DNA: TGTGCCAGCACCTCCAGGGACAAAAACAATGAGCAGTTCTTC
CDR3: CASTSRDKNNEQFF
D: NA
V: TRBV6-6
size: NA
J: TRBJ2-1

DNA: TGTGCCAGCAGTGAAGTTGGGGGGGGGTCGACAGGGGGCCTAGAGACCCAGTACTTC
CDR3: CASSEVGGGSTGGLETQYF
D: TRBD1
V: TRBV6-1
size: NA
J: TRBJ2-5

DNA: TGTGCCAGCAGTAAACAGCGCTTCACTGAAGCTTTCTTT
CDR3: CASSKQRFTEAFF
D: NA
V: TRBV6-1
size: NA
J: TRBJ1-1

DNA: TGTGCCAGCAGTTACTCTTACGGTGGCGGGAGTGAGACCCAGTACTTC
CDR3: CASSYSYGGGSETQYF
D: TRBD2
V: TRBV6-5
size: NA
J: TRBJ2-5

DNA: TGTGCCAGCAGTGGGGACTTCGCTACTACGACCCAGTACTTC
CDR3: CASSGDFATTTQYF
D: NA
V: TRBV2
size: NA
J: TRBJ2-5

DNA: TGCGCCAGCAGTCAATCGACGCACAGGGGGCCGGAAGAATTGACGAACACTGAAGCTTTCTTT
CDR3: CASSQSTHRGPEELTNTEAFF
D: TRBD1
V: TRBV23-1
size: NA
J: TRBJ1-1

DNA: TGCGCCAGCAGCTTGGTGTACAGGGGGCAGGACACTGAAGCTTTCTTT
CDR3: CASSLVYRGQDTEAFF
D: TRBD1
V: TRBV5-1
size: NA
J: TRBJ1-1

DNA: TGTGCCAGCAGCGTAGGAGGAGGGATCGGGGAGCAGTACTTC
CDR3: CASSVGGGIGEQYF
D: NA
V: TRBV9
size: NA
J: TRBJ2-7

DNA: TGTGCCAGTAGTATTTTCGGGTCACGAGAGACCCAGTACTTC
CDR3: CASSIFGSRETQYF
D: NA
V: TRBV19
size: NA
J: TRBJ2-5

DNA: TGTGCCAGCAGCCAGGGGGGCGGCAATCAGCCCCAGCATTTT
CDR3: CASSQGGGNQPQHF
D: TRBD1
V: TRBV2
size: NA
J: TRBJ1-5

DNA: TGTGCCAGCAGTTCTGGACTAGCGGGAGGTACTAGCACAGATACGCAGTATTTT
CDR3: CASSSGLAGGTSTDTQYF
D: TRBD2
V: TRBV27
size: NA
J: TRBJ2-3

DNA: TGTGCCAGCAGCCTCACTAGCTACACAGATACGCAGTATTTT
CDR3: CASSLTSYTDTQYF
D: NA
V: TRBV7-2
size: NA
J: TRBJ2-3

DNA: TGTGCCAGTAGTATGGTCCGGGGCATCGTGGGCAATCAGCCCCAGCATTTT
CDR3: CASSMVRGIVGNQPQHF
D: NA
V: TRBV19
size: NA
J: TRBJ1-5

DNA: TGTGCCAGCAGTGAATATTACGAGCAGTACTTC
CDR3: CASSEYYEQYF
D: NA
V: TRBV25-1
size: NA
J: TRBJ2-7

DNA: TGTGCCAGCAGCTTAGGACTGAACACTGAAGCTTTCTTT
CDR3: CASSLGLNTEAFF
D: NA
V: TRBV5-5
size: NA
J: TRBJ1-1

DNA: TGCGCCAGCAGCCCCCCGGGACAGACCTACGAGCAGTACTTC
CDR3: CASSPPGQTYEQYF
D: TRBD1
V: TRBV5-1
size: NA
J: TRBJ2-7

DNA: TGTGCCAGCAGTTTCACCGGGATGATGAGGAATGAGCAGTTCTTC
CDR3: CASSFTGMMRNEQFF
D: NA
V: TRBV28
size: few
J: TRBJ2-1

DNA: TGCAGCGTTAGGGACAGAGACAGGGGCCAGCCCCAGCATTTT
CDR3: CSVRDRDRGQPQHF
D: TRBD1
V: TRBV29-1
size: NA
J: TRBJ1-5

DNA: TGTGCCAGCAGCCCTGGCGTTACGCTGCAAGATGAGCAGTTCTTC
CDR3: CASSPGVTLQDEQFF
D: NA
V: TRBV7-9
size: NA
J: TRBJ2-1

DNA: TGTGCCAGCAGTTTACGCACCCCTGCAACTAATGAAAAACTGTTTTTT
CDR3: CASSLRTPATNEKLFF
D: NA
V: TRBV28
size: NA
J: TRBJ1-4

DNA: TGTGCCAGCAGCTCCGGGACTATCCAGCTCTTC
CDR3: CASSSGTIQLF
D: TRBD2
V: TRBV5-4
size: NA
J: TRBJ2-1

DNA: TGTGCCAGCAGCGAGGGGCCAGATACCACCTACGAGCAGTACTTC
CDR3: CASSEGPDTTYEQYF
D: NA
V: TRBV11-2
size: NA
J: TRBJ2-7

DNA: TGTGCCAGCACGGGTTACGAGCAGTACTTC
CDR3: CASTGYEQYF
D: NA
V: TRBV2
size: NA
J: TRBJ2-7

DNA: TGTGCCAGCAGCAAGGGACTAGCGGGAGGAGGTAGCGAGCAGTACTTC
CDR3: CASSKGLAGGGSEQYF
D: TRBD2
V: TRBV7-2
size: NA
J: TRBJ2-7

DNA: TGTGCCAGCAGCAAAGGACAAAGAGAGACCCAGTACTTC
CDR3: CASSKGQRETQYF
D: NA
V: TRBV7-6
size: NA
J: TRBJ2-5

DNA: TGTGCCAGCAGCAGAACAGGGGACTCTGGAAACACCATATATTTT
CDR3: CASSRTGDSGNTIYF
D: TRBD1
V: TRBV6-5
size: few
J: TRBJ1-3

DNA: TGTGCCAGCAGTCAGCAGGGGGCGGGTGAAAAACTGTTTTTT
CDR3: CASSQQGAGEKLFF
D: TRBD1
V: TRBV28
size: few
J: TRBJ1-4

DNA: TGTGCCAGCAGTTTAACGGGACTAGCTCAGAAATACGAGCAGTACTTC
CDR3: CASSLTGLAQKYEQYF
D: TRBD2
V: TRBV27
size: once
J: TRBJ2-7

DNA: TGTGCCAGCAGCTTATTTTTCCTAGCGGGAAACAATGAGCAGTTCTTC
CDR3: CASSLFFLAGNNEQFF
D: TRBD2
V: TRBV11-2
size: NA
J: TRBJ2-1

DNA: TGTGCCAGTAGTATAGGCCACAGGGGCTGGGGTGAAGCTTTCTTT
CDR3: CASSIGHRGWGEAFF
D: TRBD1
V: TRBV19
size: once
J: TRBJ1-1